The 8 T cell receptor beta chains presented below share a single source sample, sequenced in a study of CD8+CD57+ T cells in acquired aplastic anemia. Patients sequenced had flow cytometry evidence of CD8+CD57+ cell expansion. TCR beta VDJ and CDR3 profiles were obtained from a genomic DNA template. A single record per CDR3 protein comes from TCRdb applying MiXCR to the reads. The sample consists of about 470,000 distinct CDR3 sequences, approximately 33% of them appearing once. Specimen: sorted CD4+, CD8+, or CD8+CD57+ T cells (not recorded which) from PBMCs. The receptors derive from a human donor with aplastic anemia.

The CDR3 loop reads CASSLSSSGDHEQYF. In nucleotides, the CDR3 is TGTGCCAGCAGCTTGAGTTCCTCAGGGGATCACGAGCAGTACTTC. The chain employs TRBV5-8 and TRBJ2-7, with D perhaps matching TRBD1 (6 bases). CDR3 size: 15 residues. From germline, CDR1 is SGHTS and CDR2 YDEGEE. Trimming left V 1 base short and J 5 bases short, with 16 bases between. Using reference TRBV5-8 and TRBJ2-7 for the parts outside the CDR3, the full variable domain is EAGVTQSPTHLIKTRGQQATLRCSPISGHTSVYWYQQALGLGLQFLLWYDEGEERNRGNFPPRFSGRQFPNYSSELNVNALELEDSALYLCASSLSSSGDHEQYFGPGTRLTVT.

In the case of this clonotype: It is likely a read error, because the conserved phenylalanine at the end of the CDR3 is missing. No DNA is shown, since the ends of the CDR3 on it are uncertain; the CDR3 is the one TCRdb lists. The genes are TRBV2 and TRBJ1-2; the table's D call of TRBD1 was not tested on the DNA. Germline CDR1 SNHLY, CDR2 FYNNEI. The CDR3 contains 9 residues when both ends are counted. The CDR3 is CASSFHRDR.

This clonotype occurred many times. The genes are TRBV6-5 and TRBJ1-2; D is unresolved. Between the trimmed V and J ends, which lost 2 bases and 4 bases, there was a span of 8 bases. Germline V lookup: CDR1 MNHEY, CDR2 SVGAGI. The CDR3 spans 13 residues. CDR3 residues: CASSYNHGYGYTF. CDR3 DNA sequence: TGTGCCAGCAGTTACAACCACGGCTATGGCTACACCTTC.

This clonotype was found many times. V gene TRBV7-2 combines with J gene TRBJ1-2, with TRBD1 identical over 7 bases. The CDR3 loop spans 14 amino acids. Germline V gene lookup returns CDR1 SGHTA and CDR2 FQGNSA. J gave up 4 bases and V 4 bases, and 6 bases lay outside the gene matches. The CDR3 loop reads CASSSGQSSYGYTF. The CDR3 DNA is TGTGCCAGCAGCTCGGGACAGAGTAGCTATGGCTACACCTTC.

This clonotype has more than one count but fewer than ten. This chain links TRBV30 with TRBJ1-2; no reliable D call. CDR3 length: 12 residues. V was clipped by 5 bases and J by 6 bases, with 13 bases between them. Germline V gene lookup returns CDR1 GTSNPN and CDR2 SVGIG (reference sequence). The CDR3 coding sequence is TGTGCCTGGGCTGGGTTATCCGATGGCTACACCTTC. Protein sequence: CAWAGLSDGYTF.

There are a few counts of this clonotype. The chain combines TRBV7-3 with TRBJ2-2, with a weak D call TRBD2 (5 bases). The germline V gene encodes CDR1 SGHTA and CDR2 FQGTGA. Between the trimmed V and J ends, which lost 5 bases and 2 bases, there was a span of 12 bases. The CDR3 spans 15 residues. CDR3 sequence (DNA): TGTGCCAGCAGCCTCCGGGGAACCAACACCGGGGAGCTGTTTTTT. Its protein is CASSLRGTNTGELFF.

V usage is TRBV6-1 and J usage is TRBJ2-7; tentative D call: TRBD2 (6 bases). Trimming pared 2 bases from V and 2 bases from J, leaving 13 bases between. The CDR3 is 15 amino acids. The germline gives CDR1 MNHNS, CDR2 SASEGT. The CDR3 DNA reads TGTGCCAGCAGTGAAAGGCGGGAAGTCCCCTACGAGCAGTACTTC. Protein: CASSERREVPYEQYF.

The chain recombines TRBV15 with TRBJ2-7, with 9 nucleotides matching TRBD1. In germline, CDR1 is LNHNV, CDR2 YYDKDF (reference sequence). Trimming at V came to 3 bases and at J to 2 bases, leaving 11 bases not matched to a gene. The CDR3 contains 17 residues. Written as DNA, the CDR3 is TGTGCCACCAGCAGGGAAAAGAATGGGGACAGGGCCTACGAGCAGTACTTC. Residues: CATSREKNGDRAYEQYF.